These 30 T cell receptor beta chains originate from one sample sequenced in a study of shared clonotypes between healthy human individuals. The table came from immunoSEQ multiplex PCR; TCRdb's copy has only in-frame clones and leaves some out. The sample includes some 2,500,000 clones, about nine tenths of them seen just once. The sample was naive CD4+ T cells from PBMCs. Documented subset: CD45RA+ positively selected. The receptors shown here come from a man aged 18 to 35 in good health. Some clones in this sample may be carry-over from other donors' samples.

The V gene is TRBV28, the J gene TRBJ2-3; possibly TRBD2 for D (7 bases). This CDR3 is built from 16 residues. CDR1 MDHEN and CDR2 SYDVKM come from the germline V gene. V lost 2 bases and J lost 0, with 12 bases in between. The CDR3 DNA sequence: TGTGCCAGCAGTTTACGGGGGGCCCCTAGCACAGATACGCAGTATTTT. It specifies CASSLRGAPSTDTQYF.

The V call is TRBV28, the J call TRBJ1-1; no firm D call. Germline V lookup: CDR1 MDHEN, CDR2 SYDVKM. Trimming took off 2 bases at V and 11 bases at J, with 15 bases between the two ends. The CDR3 has 13 amino acids. DNA of the CDR3: TGTGCCAGCAGTTTAGTGTCGGACCCGACGGCTTTCTTT. Translation: CASSLVSDPTAFF.

V gene TRBV6-5 combines with J gene TRBJ1-4; D unclear. The germline CDR1 and CDR2 sequences are MNHEY and SVGAGI. This CDR3 contains 14 residues. Trimming removed 2 bases at V and 7 bases at J, with 11 bases between. DNA for the CDR3: TGTGCCAGCAGTTACGTCCGGGAATCTGAAAAACTGTTTTTT. Its protein is CASSYVRESEKLFF.

V usage is TRBV6-4 and J usage is TRBJ2-3; D gene unclear. V lost 4 bases, J lost 0 bases, and 14 bases lay in between. This CDR3 spans 16 amino acids. CDR1 and CDR2 from the germline V gene are MRHNA and SNTAGT. CDR3: CASSVGPTTSTDTQYF. The CDR3 coding sequence is TGTGCCAGCAGTGTCGGTCCGACAACTAGCACAGATACGCAGTATTTT.

The chain joins TRBV27 to TRBJ1-2; D remains ambiguous. Germline CDR1 reads MNHEY; CDR2 reads SMNVEV (reference sequence). CDR3 length equals 11 residues. The V end lost 4 bases, the J end lost 7 bases, and 7 bases lay between the germline ends. The CDR3 sequence: CASSSAGGYTF. CDR3 in DNA: TGTGCCAGCAGTTCGGCGGGTGGCTACACCTTC.

V usage is TRBV2 and J usage is TRBJ1-2, with D perhaps matching TRBD1 (6 bases). This CDR3 has 13 residues. Trimming took off 7 bases at V and 7 bases at J, with 16 bases between the two ends. Germline CDR1 and CDR2: SNHLY and FYNNEI. CDR3 bases: TGTGCCAGCATGGGCGGGGGCAGGGGTGGCTACACCTTC. It is translated as CASMGGGRGGYTF.

This clone was seen only once. The genes are TRBV7-9 and TRBJ2-2; TRBD2 agrees at 13 bases. With 5 bases clipped from V and 6 bases from J, the junction kept 9 bases outside the gene matches. From germline, CDR1 is SEHNR and CDR2 FQNEAQ (reference sequence). The CDR3 totals 17 residues. The CDR3 DNA is TGTGCCAGCAGCCCCACTAGCGGGAGGGCCTCCCCCGGGGAGCTGTTTTTT. It translates to CASSPTSGRASPGELFF.

The chain carries TRBV28 and TRBJ1-4; D may be TRBD1 (5 bases). The CDR3 totals 13 residues. Trimming stripped 8 bases from V and 4 bases from J, with 11 bases between. Germline V lookup: CDR1 MDHEN, CDR2 SYDVKM. CDR3 DNA: TGTGCCAGCGCAGGGAGGGTTAATGAAAAACTGTTTTTT. Amino acid sequence: CASAGRVNEKLFF.

The chain combines TRBV4-2 with TRBJ1-5; the match to TRBD1 covers 9 bases. Germline V CDR1 and CDR2: LGHNA, YNFKEQ. CDR3 length: 18 residues. With V trimmed by 4 bases and J by 1 base, 11 bases remained unmatched. CDR3 residues: CASSRELSGQGSNQPQHF. The CDR3 DNA follows: TGTGCCAGCAGCCGAGAGCTCTCGGGACAGGGAAGCAATCAGCCCCAGCATTTT.

The chain is built from TRBV5-1 and TRBJ2-1; no reliable D call. Germline V gene sequence: CDR1 SGHRS, CDR2 YFSETQ. With 0 bases removed from V and 7 bases from J, the gap between germline ends came to 17 bases. The CDR3 length is 16 residues. Here the CDR3 DNA reads TGCGCCAGCAGCTTGGGCCGGCCATCTTCGAGAAATGAGCAGTTCTTC. This translates into CASSLGRPSSRNEQFF. Combining the CDR3 with reference TRBV5-1 and TRBJ2-1 gives the whole variable domain KAGVTQTPRYLIKTRGQQVTLSCSPISGHRSVSWYQQTPGQGLQFLFEYFSETQRNKGNFPGRFSGRQFSNSRSEMNVSTLELGDSALYLCASSLGRPSSRNEQFFGPGTRLTVL.

The chain joins TRBV9 to TRBJ2-2; D might be TRBD1 (6 bases). The CDR3 length is 15 residues. CDR1 and CDR2 (germline): SGDLS, YYNGEE. Deletions cut 3 bases from V and 4 bases from J, with 13 bases between. In nucleotides, the CDR3 is TGTGCCAGCAGCGCGGGACACTCCAGCACCGGGGAGCTGTTTTTT. Its protein is CASSAGHSSTGELFF.

The chain recombines TRBV13 with TRBJ2-1; D possibly matches TRBD1 or TRBD2 (5 bases each). This CDR3 has 17 residues. Trimming shortened V by 0 bases and J by 7 bases, and 19 bases separated the two germline ends. The germline V gene encodes CDR1 PRHDT and CDR2 FYEKMQ (reference sequence). CDR3 in amino acids: CASSLGFYGKRGNEQFF. CDR3 DNA sequence: TGTGCCAGCAGCTTAGGCTTTTACGGGAAAAGGGGAAATGAGCAGTTCTTC.

The CDR3 sequence is CASTGGPYNEQFF. CDR3 in DNA: TGTGCCAGCACCGGGGGACCTTACAATGAGCAGTTCTTC. The chain has TRBV7-8 and TRBJ2-1; tentative D call: TRBD2 (6 bases). CDR1 is SGHVS and CDR2 is FQNEAQ in the germline V gene. Between the trimmed V and J ends, which lost 7 bases and 4 bases, there was a span of 11 bases. The CDR3 is 13 residues long.

The chain links TRBV28 to TRBJ2-5, with D tentatively TRBD1 or TRBD2 (5 bases each). V was cut by 6 bases and J by 5 bases, with 16 bases left in between. Germline values: CDR1 MDHEN, CDR2 SYDVKM. The CDR3 length is 14 residues. The CDR3 reads CASRGRGDGETQYF. CDR3 nucleotides: TGTGCCAGCAGGGGTAGAGGGGATGGGGAGACCCAGTACTTC.

The genes are TRBV7-9 and TRBJ2-5; perhaps D is TRBD1 or TRBD2 (5 bases each). CDR1 is SEHNR, CDR2 FQNEAQ, per germline (reference sequence). Trimming shortened V by 5 bases and J by 2 bases, and 15 bases separated the two germline ends. The CDR3 length is 15 residues. The CDR3 DNA reads as TGTGCCAGCAGCAACCGGGACGACCTACAAGAGACCCAGTACTTC. It yields the protein CASSNRDDLQETQYF.

Of note for this clone: Other DNA sequences in the same sample also yield this CDR3. The chain's CDR3 is CASSPGTSGNNEQFF. Written as DNA, the CDR3 is TGTGCCAGCTCACCCGGGACTAGCGGAAACAATGAGCAGTTCTTC. This sequence joins TRBV18 and TRBJ2-1; 11 bases align to TRBD2. CDR1 and CDR2 from the germline V gene are KGHSH and LQKENI. The CDR3 has 15 amino acids. Trimming removed 3 bases from V and 5 bases from J; junction bases left unmatched: 3.

V usage is TRBV29-1 and J usage is TRBJ2-1, with D possibly called TRBD1 or TRBD2 (5 bases each). The CDR3 is made up of 12 amino acids. The germline V and J ends were trimmed by 5 bases and 11 bases, with 16 bases remaining between them. CDR1 SQVTM and CDR2 ANQGSEA come from the germline V gene. In DNA form, the CDR3 reads TGCAGCGTTCTTACCACACCGGGACAGCAGTTCTTC. This translates into CSVLTTPGQQFF.

This clone has a single count. This chain joins TRBV29-1 and TRBJ1-4; 9 positions match TRBD1. The CDR3 totals 14 residues. Germline values: CDR1 SQVTM, CDR2 ANQGSEA. The DNA of the CDR3 is TGCGGTACCGGGACAGGGATCTATAATGAAAAACTGTTTTTT. This gives the protein CGTGTGIYNEKLFF.

The V call is TRBV19, the J call TRBJ2-1; D remains unclear. With 1 base removed from V and 6 bases from J, the gap between germline ends came to 13 bases. Per the germline V gene, CDR1 is LNHDA and CDR2 is SQIVND (reference sequence). The CDR3 sequence is 15 residues long. CDR3 in amino acids: CASSIGWPTPNEQFF. The CDR3 DNA reads TGTGCCAGTAGTATAGGGTGGCCCACTCCCAATGAGCAGTTCTTC.

The chain uses TRBV6-1 and TRBJ2-3, with TRBD2 as a possible D gene (5 bases). Trimming took 6 bases from V and 4 from J, leaving 14 bases between them. Germline CDR1 and CDR2: MNHNS and SASEGT. The CDR3 loop spans 14 amino acids. The CDR3 protein is CASSEGSFADTQYF. The CDR3 nucleotides read TGTGCCAGCAGCGAGGGCAGTTTCGCAGATACGCAGTATTTT.

The V and J genes are TRBV29-1 and TRBJ1-1, with no clear D. Trimming took 4 bases from V and 0 from J, leaving 15 bases between them. Germline lookup yields CDR1 SQVTM and CDR2 ANQGSEA. This CDR3 region has 15 residues. CDR3 amino acids: CSVVVVLAVNTEAFF. For the CDR3, the DNA is TGCAGCGTTGTTGTAGTATTAGCGGTGAACACTGAAGCTTTCTTT.

The chain joins TRBV28 to TRBJ1-4, with D possibly being TRBD1 (5 bases). Germline CDR1 MDHEN, CDR2 SYDVKM. Trimming pared 7 bases from V and 0 bases from J, leaving 12 bases between. This CDR3 has 15 amino acids. In nucleotides, the CDR3 is TGTGCCAGCAACGGGGGGGTCTCAACTAATGAAAAACTGTTTTTT. Translation: CASNGGVSTNEKLFF.

In its sample, this clone was seen once. This chain connects TRBV2 to TRBJ2-7; tentatively, D is TRBD1 (6 bases). V was cut by 6 bases and J by 4 bases, with 10 bases left in between. Germline V gives CDR1 SNHLY, CDR2 FYNNEI. The CDR3 is 12 amino acids. CDR3 residues: CASRETGYEQYF. CDR3 nucleotide sequence: TGTGCCAGCAGAGAAACAGGGTACGAGCAGTACTTC.

The genes are TRBV5-8 and TRBJ2-5, with D uncertain. The CDR3 consists of 14 residues. The germline V gene encodes CDR1 SGHTS and CDR2 YDEGEE. Trimming took 4 bases from V and 5 from J, leaving 15 bases between them. The chain's CDR3 is CASSLLFGGETQYF. CDR3 nucleotide sequence: TGTGCCAGCAGCCTGTTGTTCGGTGGGGAGACCCAGTACTTC.

To note about this clone: The sample holds other DNA sequences that translate to the same CDR3. The J gene is TRBJ2-1, the V gene TRBV7-2; D uncertain. The CDR3 has 13 amino acids. V was shortened by 5 bases and J by 4 bases, with 9 bases between the two germline ends. Looked up from germline, CDR1 is SGHTA and CDR2 is FQGNSA. The CDR3 reads CASSLDSYNEQFF. The CDR3 DNA follows: TGTGCCAGCAGCCTTGACTCGTACAATGAGCAGTTCTTC.

The chain links TRBV15 to TRBJ1-5; D remains unclear. Per the germline V gene, CDR1 is LNHNV and CDR2 is YYDKDF (reference sequence). The CDR3 consists of 17 residues. Deletions cut 1 base from V and 0 bases from J, with 13 bases between. The CDR3 protein is CATSRGGGEYSNQPQHF. CDR3 sequence (DNA): TGTGCCACCAGCAGAGGTGGAGGAGAGTATAGCAATCAGCCCCAGCATTTT.

A word on this clone: Other DNA sequences in this specimen translate into the identical CDR3. The chain uses TRBV27 and TRBJ2-1, with D tentatively TRBD2 (6 bases). Germline assignment: CDR1 MNHEY and CDR2 SMNVEV (reference sequence). V was shortened by 5 bases and J by 4 bases, with 15 bases between the two germline ends. The CDR3 runs to 15 residues. The CDR3 DNA sequence: TGTGCCAGCAGTCTAACCGGGACTGGATACAATGAGCAGTTCTTC. Residues: CASSLTGTGYNEQFF.

On this clone itself: Mismatch with germline at one junction end may stem from a read error. The chain couples TRBV28 to TRBJ2-1, with TRBD1 matching 9 bases. CDR3 length: 16 residues. CDR1 and CDR2 (germline): MDHEN, SYDVKM. CDR3 sequence: CASNGFSQGAYSEQFF. Written as DNA, the CDR3 is TGTGCCAGCAATGGATTTTCACAGGGGGCCTACAGTGAGCAGTTCTTC.

CDR3 region: CASAIVQEREAFF. The DNA of the CDR3 is TGTGCCAGCGCGATTGTACAGGAGCGTGAAGCTTTCTTT. This chain links TRBV28 with TRBJ1-1; perhaps TRBD1 as D (5 bases). V was shortened by 8 bases and J by 7 bases, with 17 bases between the two germline ends. This CDR3 is built from 13 residues. Germline V gives CDR1 MDHEN, CDR2 SYDVKM.

The chain uses TRBV25-1 and TRBJ1-3, with TRBD1 matching over 8 bases. V was clipped by 3 bases and J by 1 base; unmatched bases: 2. This CDR3 has 15 amino acids. The V gene's germline CDR1 is MGHDK and CDR2 SYGVNS. The CDR3 nucleotides read TGTGCCAGCAGTGAGACAGGGGCTTCTGGAAACACCATATATTTT. As protein: CASSETGASGNTIYF.